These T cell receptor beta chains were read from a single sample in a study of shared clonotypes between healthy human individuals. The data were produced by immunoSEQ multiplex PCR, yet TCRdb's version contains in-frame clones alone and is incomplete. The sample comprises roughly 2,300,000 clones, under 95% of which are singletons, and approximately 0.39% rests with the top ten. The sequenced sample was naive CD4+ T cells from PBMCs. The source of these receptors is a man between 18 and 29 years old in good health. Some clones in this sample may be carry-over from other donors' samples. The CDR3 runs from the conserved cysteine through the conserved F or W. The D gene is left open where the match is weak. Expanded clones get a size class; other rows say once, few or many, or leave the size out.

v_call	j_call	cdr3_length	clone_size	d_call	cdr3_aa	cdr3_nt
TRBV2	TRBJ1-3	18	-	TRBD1	CASSEAGDRSSSGNTIYF	TGTGCCAGCAGTGAAGCGGGGGACAGATCCAGCTCTGGAAACACCATATATTTT
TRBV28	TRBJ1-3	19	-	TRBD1	CASSLHLRGQGWPGNTIYF	TGTGCCAGCAGCCTCCATCTCAGGGGACAGGGATGGCCCGGAAACACCATATATTTT
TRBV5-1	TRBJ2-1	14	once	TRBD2	CASSSGLAGVEQFF	TGCGCCAGCAGCTCCGGACTAGCGGGAGTTGAGCAGTTCTTC
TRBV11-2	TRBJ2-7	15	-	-	CASSLSSTAGREQYF	TGTGCCAGCAGCTTAAGTTCAACAGCAGGACGAGAGCAGTACTTC
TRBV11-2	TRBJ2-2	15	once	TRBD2	CASSLGLANTGELFF	TGTGCCAGCAGCTTGGGACTAGCGAACACCGGGGAGCTGTTTTTT
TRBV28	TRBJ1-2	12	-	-	CASSPQTYGYTF	TGTGCCAGCAGCCCCCAAACTTATGGCTACACCTTC
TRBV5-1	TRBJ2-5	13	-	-	CASNPGARETQYF	TGCGCCAGCAACCCCGGGGCCAGGGAGACCCAGTACTTC
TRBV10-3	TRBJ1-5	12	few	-	CAISHINQPQHF	TGTGCCATCAGTCACATAAATCAGCCCCAGCATTTT
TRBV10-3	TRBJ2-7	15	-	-	CAISAGEIEDYEQYF	TGTGCCATCAGTGCAGGGGAAATTGAGGACTACGAGCAGTACTTC
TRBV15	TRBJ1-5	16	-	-	CATSRGWGFDNQPQHF	TGTGCCACCAGCAGAGGGTGGGGCTTCGACAATCAGCCCCAGCATTTT
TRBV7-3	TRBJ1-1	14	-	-	CASSYLGGRTEAFF	TGTGCCAGCAGCTACCTGGGGGGACGCACTGAAGCTTTCTTT
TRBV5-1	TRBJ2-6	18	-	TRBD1	CASSGSGTGNSGANVLTF	TGCGCCAGCAGCGGGTCCGGGACAGGGAACTCTGGGGCCAACGTCCTGACTTTC
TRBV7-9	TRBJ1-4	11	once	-	CASSLEGKLFF	TGTGCCAGCAGCTTAGAGGGGAAACTGTTTTTT
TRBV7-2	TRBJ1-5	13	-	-	CASSLLGVEAQHF	TGTGCCAGCAGCTTATTAGGCGTGGAGGCCCAGCATTTT
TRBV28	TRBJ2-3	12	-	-	CASGLDKDTQYF	TGTGCCAGCGGGCTAGATAAAGATACGCAGTATTTT
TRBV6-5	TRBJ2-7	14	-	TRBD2	CASSRTSGGYEQYF	TGTGCCAGCAGCCGGACTAGCGGGGGGTACGAGCAGTACTTC
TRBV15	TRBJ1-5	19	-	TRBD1	CATSSPVGGRPYSNQPQHF	TGTGCCACCAGCAGTCCCGTAGGGGGCCGGCCCTATAGCAATCAGCCCCAGCATTTT
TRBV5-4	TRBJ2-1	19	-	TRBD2	CASSLPGLAGGRAYNEQFF	TGTGCCAGCAGCTTGCCGGGACTAGCGGGAGGTCGAGCCTACAATGAGCAGTTCTTC
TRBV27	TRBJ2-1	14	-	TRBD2	CGTGPGLAGGAQFF	TGTGGGACCGGACCGGGACTAGCGGGAGGGGCGCAGTTCTTC
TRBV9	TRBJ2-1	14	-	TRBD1	CASMAGGSYNEQFF	TGTGCCAGCATGGCAGGGGGCTCCTACAATGAGCAGTTCTTC
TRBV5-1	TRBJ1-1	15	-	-	CASSPRIVRDTEAFF	TGCGCCAGCAGCCCGAGGATAGTTCGGGACACTGAAGCTTTCTTT
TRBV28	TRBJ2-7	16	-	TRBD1	CASSGPGQAYSYEQYF	TGTGCCAGCAGCGGACCCGGACAGGCCTATTCCTACGAGCAGTACTTC
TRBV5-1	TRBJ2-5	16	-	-	CASSLVPGSTQETQYF	TGCGCCAGCAGCTTGGTACCGGGGTCCACTCAAGAGACCCAGTACTTC
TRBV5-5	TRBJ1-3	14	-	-	CASSPQGSGNTIYF	TGTGCCAGCAGCCCACAGGGTTCTGGAAACACCATATATTTT
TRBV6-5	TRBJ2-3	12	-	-	CASNLKGHTQYF	TGTGCCAGCAATCTTAAGGGGCATACGCAGTATTTT
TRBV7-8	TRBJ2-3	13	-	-	CASSSDRTDTQYF	TGTGCCAGCAGCTCGGACAGAACAGATACGCAGTATTTT
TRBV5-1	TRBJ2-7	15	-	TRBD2	CASSLGLAGVVEQYF	TGCGCCAGCAGCCTGGGACTAGCGGGAGTGGTGGAGCAGTACTTC
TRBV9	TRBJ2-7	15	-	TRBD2	CASSPRTSGSYEQYF	TGTGCCAGCAGCCCCCGGACTAGCGGTTCCTACGAGCAGTACTTC
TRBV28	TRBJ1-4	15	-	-	CASNSRQGAGEKLFF	TGTGCCAGCAATTCAAGGCAAGGGGCTGGTGAAAAACTGTTTTTT
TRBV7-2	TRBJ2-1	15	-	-	CASSKGSRSTNEQFF	TGTGCCAGCAGCAAAGGGTCCCGGTCCACCAATGAGCAGTTCTTC
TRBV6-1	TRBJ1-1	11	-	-	CASSEVTEAFF	TGTGCCAGCAGTGAAGTTACTGAAGCTTTCTTT
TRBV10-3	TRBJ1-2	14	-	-	CAISAGQPNYGYTF	TGTGCCATCAGCGCAGGACAGCCAAACTATGGCTACACCTTC
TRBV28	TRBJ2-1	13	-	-	CASMESSYNEQFF	TGTGCCAGCATGGAGAGCTCCTACAATGAGCAGTTCTTC
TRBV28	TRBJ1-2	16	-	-	CASSPGLRGGDYGYTF	TGTGCCAGCAGCCCCGGGTTACGTGGTGGAGACTATGGCTACACCTTC
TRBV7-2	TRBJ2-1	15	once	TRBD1	CASSFAGTEYNEQFF	TGTGCCAGCAGCTTTGCCGGGACAGAGTACAATGAGCAGTTCTTC
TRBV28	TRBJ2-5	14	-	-	CASSLMAQWETQYF	TGTGCCAGCAGTTTAATGGCCCAGTGGGAGACCCAGTACTTC
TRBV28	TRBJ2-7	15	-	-	CASSSLTGYSYEQYF	TGTGCCAGCAGTTCCTTGACAGGCTACTCCTACGAGCAGTACTTC
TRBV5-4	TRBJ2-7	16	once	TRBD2	CASSLGGAGGPHEQYF	TGTGCCAGCAGCTTGGGCGGTGCGGGGGGCCCCCACGAGCAGTACTTC
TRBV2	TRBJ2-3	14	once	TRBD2	CARGGGGSTDTQYF	TGTGCCCGCGGGGGTGGAGGGAGCACAGATACGCAGTATTTT
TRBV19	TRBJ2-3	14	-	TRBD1	CASRSGTGADTQYF	TGTGCCAGTAGATCTGGGACAGGAGCTGATACGCAGTATTTT
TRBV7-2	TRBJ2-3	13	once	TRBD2	CASSGAGGDTQYF	TGTGCCAGTAGCGGGGCGGGCGGGGATACGCAGTATTTT
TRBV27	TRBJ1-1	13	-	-	CASKPGFNTEAFF	TGTGCCAGCAAGCCCGGGTTTAACACTGAAGCTTTCTTT
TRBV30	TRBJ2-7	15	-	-	CAWSHLGDMPYEQYF	TGTGCCTGGAGCCACCTGGGGGACATGCCCTACGAGCAGTACTTC
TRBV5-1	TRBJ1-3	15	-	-	CASSEAQGSGNTIYF	TGCGCCAGCAGCGAGGCACAGGGCTCTGGAAACACCATATATTTT
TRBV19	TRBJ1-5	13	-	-	CASRTVGNQPQHF	TGTGCCAGTCGGACAGTCGGCAATCAGCCCCAGCATTTT
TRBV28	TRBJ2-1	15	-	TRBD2	CASSVISGSESEQFF	TGTGCCAGCAGTGTTATTAGCGGGAGTGAAAGTGAGCAGTTCTTC
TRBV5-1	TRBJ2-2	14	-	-	CASRDGTNTGELFF	TGCGCCAGCCGGGACGGAACGAACACCGGGGAGCTGTTTTTT
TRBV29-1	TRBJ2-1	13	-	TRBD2	CSVGLAGNNEQFF	TGCAGCGTGGGCCTAGCGGGGAACAATGAGCAGTTCTTC
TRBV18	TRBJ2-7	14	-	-	CASSPTLGAYEQYF	TGTGCCAGCTCCCCCACACTTGGGGCTTACGAGCAGTACTTC
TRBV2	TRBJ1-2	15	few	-	CASSLFGPTPRGYTF	TGTGCCAGCTCTCTGTTCGGGCCTACCCCCCGTGGCTACACCTTC
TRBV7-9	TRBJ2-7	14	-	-	CASSFSGTGYEQYF	TGTGCCAGCAGCTTCTCCGGGACCGGCTACGAGCAGTACTTC
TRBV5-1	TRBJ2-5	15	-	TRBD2	CASSRGSGARETQYF	TGCGCCAGCAGCCGCGGGAGTGGGGCACGAGAGACCCAGTACTTC